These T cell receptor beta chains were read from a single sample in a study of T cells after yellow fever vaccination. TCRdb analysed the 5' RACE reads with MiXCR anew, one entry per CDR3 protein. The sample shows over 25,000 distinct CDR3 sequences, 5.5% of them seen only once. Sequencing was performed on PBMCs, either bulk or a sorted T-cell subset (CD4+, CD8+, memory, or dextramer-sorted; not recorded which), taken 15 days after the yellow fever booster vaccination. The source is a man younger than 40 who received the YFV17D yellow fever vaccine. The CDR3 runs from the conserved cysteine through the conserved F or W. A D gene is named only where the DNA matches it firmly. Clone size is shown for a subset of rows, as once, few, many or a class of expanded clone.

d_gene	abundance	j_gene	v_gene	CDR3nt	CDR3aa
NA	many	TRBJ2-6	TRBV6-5	TGTGCCAGCAGTTACTCAGGCTCTGGGGCCAACGTCCTGACTTTC	CASSYSGSGANVLTF
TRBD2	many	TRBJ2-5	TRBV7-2	TGTGCCAGCAGCTTAGGAGGGAGGGCCACTGAGACCCAGTACTTC	CASSLGGRATETQYF
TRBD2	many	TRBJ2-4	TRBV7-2	TGTGCCAGCAGCTTAGGACTAGCGGGCATTCAGTACTTC	CASSLGLAGIQYF
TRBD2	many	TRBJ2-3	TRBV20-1	TGCAGTGCTCCTGACGGGGTAGCGGGAAGATCAATAAGCACAGATACGCAGTATTTT	CSAPDGVAGRSISTDTQYF
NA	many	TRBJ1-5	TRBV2	TGTGCCAGCAGTGAGGTAGGGTTTCAGCCCCAGCATTTT	CASSEVGFQPQHF
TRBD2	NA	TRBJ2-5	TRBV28	TGTGCCAGCAATCCCCCCGGGACTAGCGGGGAGGAGACCCAGTACTTC	CASNPPGTSGEETQYF
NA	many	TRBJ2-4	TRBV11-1	TGTGCCAGCAGCTACGAAGTTAAAAACATTCAGTACTTC	CASSYEVKNIQYF
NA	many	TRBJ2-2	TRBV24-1	TGTGCCACCAGTGCTTCAGGGAACACCGGGGAGCTGTTTTTT	CATSASGNTGELFF
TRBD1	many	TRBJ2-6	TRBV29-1	TGCAGCGTTGAGGGACAGGGGGCAGTTGGGGCCAACGTCCTGACTTTC	CSVEGQGAVGANVLTF
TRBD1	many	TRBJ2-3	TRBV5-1	TGCGCCAGCAGCTATCCGGGACAGGGAACCCCTAGCACAGATACGCAGTATTTT	CASSYPGQGTPSTDTQYF
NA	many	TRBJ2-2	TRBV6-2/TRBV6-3	TGTGCCAGCAGTACGGAGGAGTATCCCGGGGAGCTGTTTTTT	CASSTEEYPGELFF
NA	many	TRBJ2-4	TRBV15	TGTGCCACCAGCAGAGGAGGGAGTGATGCAAACATTCAGTACTTC	CATSRGGSDANIQYF
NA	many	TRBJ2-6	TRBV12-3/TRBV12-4	TGTGCCAGCAGTGACAAGGGGAGCTCTGGGGCCAACGTCCTGACTTTC	CASSDKGSSGANVLTF
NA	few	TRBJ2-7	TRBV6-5	TGTGCCAGCAGTTCGGAACTATCGTCGGAGCAGTACTTC	CASSSELSSEQYF
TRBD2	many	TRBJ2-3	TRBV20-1	TGCAGTGCAGGGAGGGCGGGGAAGCGCACAGATACGCAGTATTTT	CSAGRAGKRTDTQYF
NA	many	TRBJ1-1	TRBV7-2	TGTGCCAGCAGCCCGCAACATCAAGCTTTCTTT	CASSPQHQAFF
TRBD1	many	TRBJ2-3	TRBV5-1	TGCGCCAGCAGCCTAGGACAGGCTGAGGCGACAGATACGCAGTATTTT	CASSLGQAEATDTQYF
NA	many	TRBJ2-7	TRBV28	TGTGCCAGCAGACTAGGGGGGGAGGGCCGCTACGAGCAGTACTTC	CASRLGGEGRYEQYF
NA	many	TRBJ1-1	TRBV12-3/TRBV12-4	TGTGCCAGCAGTTTAGGGGGGAAGGGTGAAGCTTTCTTT	CASSLGGKGEAFF
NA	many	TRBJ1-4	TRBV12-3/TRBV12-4	TGTGCCAGCAGTCTAAACGCGGGCACTGAACTGTTTTTT	CASSLNAGTELFF
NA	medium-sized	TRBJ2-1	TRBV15	TGTGCCACCAGCAGAGATGCGGGCGCCTACAATGAGCAGTTCTTC	CATSRDAGAYNEQFF
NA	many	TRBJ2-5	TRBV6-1	TGTGCCAGCAGCGACACTCTGACCCAGTACTTC	CASSDTLTQYF
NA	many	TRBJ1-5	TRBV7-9	TGTGCCAGCAGCAGTTTCAGGGATAGCAATCAGCCCCAGCATTTT	CASSSFRDSNQPQHF
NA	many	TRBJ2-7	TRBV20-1	TGCAGTGCTAGGGAGGGGGGCTACGAGCAGTACTTC	CSAREGGYEQYF
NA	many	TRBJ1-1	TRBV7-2	TGTGCCAGCAGCCGACACTATGGGAACATCAACACTGAAGCTTTCTTT	CASSRHYGNINTEAFF
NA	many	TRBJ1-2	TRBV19	TGTGCCAGTAGGGCCCCGGCAGCCGCCATGGGCTACACCTTC	CASRAPAAAMGYTF
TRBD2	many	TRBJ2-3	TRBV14	TGTGCCAGCAGCCAGTCGGGACTAGCGGGAGCCGCAGATACGCAGTATTTT	CASSQSGLAGAADTQYF
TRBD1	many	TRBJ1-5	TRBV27	TGTGCCAGCAGTATCGCCTACAGGGGTGGGAATCAGCCCCAGCATTTT	CASSIAYRGGNQPQHF
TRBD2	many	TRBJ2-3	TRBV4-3	TGCGCCAGCAGCCAGGAGACTAGCGGGAGGATGGCAGATACGCAGTATTTT	CASSQETSGRMADTQYF